The 12 T cell receptor beta chains below were found in one sample sequenced in a study of T cells after posttransplantation cyclophosphamide. The table came from immunoSEQ multiplex PCR; TCRdb's copy has only in-frame clones and leaves some out. This sample carries 15,000 to 19,000 clones, approximately 88% of them seen once, and the ten largest clones take about 5%. Controls had myeloablative marrow grafts with methotrexate and calcineurin inhibitor, sampled at 1 year. Here the sequenced sample was PBMCs, taken 371 days after allogeneic stem cell transplant with calcineurin inhibitor and methotrexate. These receptors originate from a male patient aged 18-30 years who received an allogeneic stem cell transplant from a related donor, was CMV-positive, and had no GVHD. Some T cells may possibly be graft donor cells.

CDR3: CASGRDSQSTDTQYF. CDR3 DNA sequence: TGTGCCAGCGGACGGGACTCGCAAAGCACAGATACGCAGTATTTT. V is TRBV7-2 and J is TRBJ2-3, with a possible D match to TRBD2 (6 bases). The germline V gene encodes CDR1 SGHTA and CDR2 FQGNSA. V was clipped by 8 bases and J by 0 bases, with 15 bases between them. CDR3 size: 15 residues. Full variable domain (missing parts from reference TRBV7-2 and TRBJ2-3): GAGVSQSPSNKVTEKGKDVELRCDPISGHTALYWYRQSLGQGLEFLIYFQGNSAPDKSGLPSDRFSAERTGGSVSTLTIQRTQQEDSAVYLCASGRDSQSTDTQYFGPGTRLTVL.

The chain employs TRBV9 and TRBJ2-3, with 13 positions matching TRBD2. CDR3 size: 19 residues. CDR1 and CDR2 from the germline V gene are SGDLS and YYNGEE. The trim removed 4 bases at V and 8 bases at J, leaving 19 bases unmatched. The CDR3 DNA follows: TGTGCCAGCAGCCTCGGACTAGCGGGAGATCATCGTGGTAGGGCTACGCAGTATTTT. Amino acids: CASSLGLAGDHRGRATQYF.

The chain employs TRBV5-1 and TRBJ2-3; 12 bases are shared with TRBD2. The CDR3 loop spans 16 amino acids. V trimming: 4 bases; J trimming: 3 bases; junction bases outside the gene matches: 6. Looked up from germline, CDR1 is SGHRS and CDR2 is YFSETQ. DNA of the CDR3: TGCGCCAGCAGCCGACGAACTAGCGGGGGGACAGATACGCAGTATTTT. It encodes CASSRRTSGGTDTQYF.

The rearrangement uses TRBV5-6 and TRBJ2-1, with 7 bases aligning to TRBD1. CDR1 SGHDT and CDR2 YYEEEE come from the germline V gene. The length of the CDR3 is 13 residues. With 4 bases clipped from V and 8 bases from J, the junction kept 6 bases outside the gene matches. CDR3 protein: CASSPGRGHEQFF. The CDR3 DNA follows: TGTGCCAGCAGCCCCGGAAGGGGGCATGAGCAGTTCTTC.

This clone was seen a handful of times. V gene TRBV7-9 combines with J gene TRBJ1-1; tentative D call: TRBD1 (6 bases). Trimming removed 5 bases at V and 4 bases at J, with 14 bases between. The CDR3 is made up of 14 amino acids. Germline V gene lookup returns CDR1 SEHNR and CDR2 FQNEAQ (reference sequence). CDR3 sequence (DNA): TGTGCCAGCAGCCAAGAAGGGGGAACCACTGAAGCTTTCTTT. This codes for CASSQEGGTTEAFF. Based on the CDR3 plus reference TRBV7-9 and TRBJ1-1, the full variable domain is DTGVSQNPRHKITKRGQNVTFRCDPISEHNRLYWYRQTLGQGPEFLTYFQNEAQLEKSRLLSDRFSAERPKGSFSTLEIQRTEQGDSAMYLCASSQEGGTTEAFFGQGTRLTVV.

The V and J genes are TRBV5-5 and TRBJ1-3; no clear D. V was trimmed by 2 bases and J by 0 bases, leaving 12 bases between them. The CDR3 sequence is 16 residues long. The germline gives CDR1 SGHKS, CDR2 YYEKEE (reference sequence). The CDR3 sequence is CASSFGEPFSGNTIYF. The CDR3 nucleotides read TGTGCCAGCAGCTTCGGGGAGCCATTCTCTGGAAACACCATATATTTT.

The chain joins TRBV5-6 to TRBJ1-4, with unresolved D. The CDR3 is made up of 13 amino acids. Germline-derived CDR1 and CDR2 are SGHDT and YYEEEE. The germline V and J ends were trimmed by 4 bases and 10 bases, with 14 bases remaining between them. This CDR3 reads CASSPPSRGKLFF. The CDR3 DNA is TGTGCCAGCAGCCCCCCTTCAAGAGGAAAACTGTTTTTT.

This clone was found a few times. This may be a read error: a much more frequent sequence differs by one nucleotide. This same CDR3 is encoded by further DNA sequences in the sample. The chain combines TRBV4-2 with TRBJ1-1; D unresolved. The germline V gene encodes CDR1 LGHNA and CDR2 YNFKEQ. V was clipped by 0 bases and J by 4 bases, with 9 bases between them. The length of the CDR3 is 14 residues. CDR3 DNA sequence: TGTGCCAGCAGCCAAGAGGGTACGGGCACTGAAGCTTTCTTT. It codes for CASSQEGTGTEAFF.

V usage is TRBV7-3 and J usage is TRBJ2-1, with 12 bases lining up with TRBD2. Losses at the gene ends were 4 bases for V and 10 bases for J; bases not matched to a gene: 11. Germline V gene lookup returns CDR1 SGHTA and CDR2 FQGTGA. This CDR3 contains 16 residues. CDR3 nucleotides: TGTGCCAGCAGCTCCGAGAGACTAGCGGGAGCCTCGGAGCAGTTCTTC. Protein sequence: CASSSERLAGASEQFF.

On this clone: A read error may produce the germline difference seen at one junction end. The chain carries TRBV18 and TRBJ2-1; D not certain. This CDR3 region has 13 residues. The germline V gene encodes CDR1 KGHSH and CDR2 LQKENI. CDR3 in amino acids: CASSPQKYSEQFF. CDR3 nucleotide sequence: TGTGCCAGCTCACCGCAAAAGTACAGTGAGCAGTTCTTC.

The chain joins TRBV28 to TRBJ1-5; D call uncertain. V lost 4 bases and J 11 bases, leaving 21 bases between the germline ends. The CDR3 has 15 residues. Germline CDR1 and CDR2: MDHEN and SYDVKM. The CDR3 here is CASSSTAGTEMSQHF. In nucleotides, the CDR3 is TGTGCCAGCAGTTCCACCGCAGGAACCGAAATGTCCCAGCATTTT.

The rearrangement uses TRBV28 and TRBJ2-5; 10 bases map to TRBD2. In germline, CDR1 is MDHEN, CDR2 SYDVKM. The CDR3 totals 21 residues. With V trimmed by 5 bases and J by 4 bases, 25 bases remained unmatched. CDR3 coding DNA: TGTGCCAGCAGTAGACGTGAAAGCGGGAGGGCCCTTCGCGTGGGAAGAGAGACCCAGTACTTC. Its protein is CASSRRESGRALRVGRETQYF. Complete variable domain (other parts from reference TRBV28 and TRBJ2-5): DVKVTQSSRYLVKRTGEKVFLECVQDMDHENMFWYRQDPGLGLRLIYFSYDVKMKEKGDIPEGYSVSREKKERFSLILESASTNQTSMYLCASSRRESGRALRVGRETQYFGPGTRLLVL.